This TCR beta chain was sequenced during a study of T cells in Graves' hyperthyroidism and ophthalmopathy. Overall study findings and caveats: A model using 13 V-J features told ophthalmopathy apart from stable hyperthyroidism. Also found in blood were most expanded thyroid clonotypes above 0.001.

Authors of the study amplified TCR beta CDR3 regions from RNA transcripts. HTBI primers were the set used in a first-round RT-PCR of the TCR CDR3. TCRdb ran MiXCR on the multiplex PCR reads and lists one entry per CDR3 protein. The data contain 600,000 to 650,000 distinct CDR3 sequences, about a sixth of them singletons. Germline CDR1 and CDR2: LGHDT and YNNKEL (reference sequence). The V segment lost 6 bases and the J segment 0 bases; nucleotides outside the gene matches: 11. The CDR3 spans 20 residues. For this clonotype: The antigen remains undetermined.

Stable Graves' hyperthyroidism denoted no ophthalmopathy progression over 18 months. Fresh peripheral blood, about 9.6 ml, yielded the PBMCs. The V gene is TRBV3-1, the J gene TRBJ2-6; TRBD2 aligns across 13 bases. Sequenced material: blood. This TCR was sampled from a woman aged 25 to 39 with Graves' hyperthyroidism. Here the CDR3 DNA reads TGTGCCAGCAGTTCCGGGACTAGCGGGAAACCCCGCTCTGGGGCCAACGTCCTGACTTTC. Its translation: CASSSGTSGKPRSGANVLTF.